This T cell receptor beta chain stems from a study of beta chain features in type 1 diabetes. Overall study context: The examined sorted cells totaled about 98 million across samples. Study results and caveats: Any role of HLA type in TCRB rearrangement remained unresolved here. Among all four CD4+ subsets, Type 1 diabetes patients had TCRB CDR3s that were moderately but significantly shorter.

Germline CDR1 reads GTSNPN; CDR2 reads SVGIG (reference sequence). This CDR3 is built from 13 residues. Turning to this clone: The antigen is undetermined. The junction does not match germline at one end; this may be a read error.

There was one heparinised blood draw per donor, averaging approximately 120 mL. Since all of the isolated RNA was reverse transcribed, expressed TCRB transcripts were what got sequenced. TCRdb keeps only in-frame clones here, not all; method: immunoSEQ multiplex PCR. The profile covers more than 300,000 clones, with more than 12% appearing a single time and under 0.02% taken by the ten largest. The chain couples TRBV30 to TRBJ1-4, with D unresolved. This TCR was sampled from a woman under 30 in good health. The material sequenced was naive CD4+ T cells from blood. The CDR3 loop is CAWSPTSEEKLIF. The DNA for the CDR3 is TGTGCCTGGAGTCCCACCTCGGAGGAAAAACTGATTTTT.